The rows below give T cell receptor beta chains drawn from one sample of a study of T cells expressing NK-cell markers. Reanalyzing the 5' RACE reads, TCRdb keeps one entry per CDR3 protein, without DNA. This repertoire includes about 440,000 distinct CDR3 sequences. Sequences were obtained from blood T cells: a sorted CD56 or NKG2C T cell subset, CD4+ or CD8+ T cells, or bulk PBMC T cells (not recorded which). The receptor source for this set is a woman between 18 and 70 years old in good health. The CDR3 runs from the conserved cysteine through the conserved F or W.

CDR3 protein,V gene,J gene
CASSFVRGRSTEAFF,TRBV28,TRBJ1-1
CASRIPGQGVNSPLHF,TRBV10-2,TRBJ1-6
CAISGTGGRTLEGGYYEQYF,TRBV10-3,TRBJ2-7
CASSTRQGWSYNEQFF,TRBV12-3/TRBV12-4,TRBJ2-1
CATSDFNGQPNYGYTF,TRBV24-1,TRBJ1-2
CASSQGEYQETQYF,TRBV7-9,TRBJ2-5
CASSFNSAVDEQFF,TRBV12-3/TRBV12-4,TRBJ2-1
CSARDFLAGGRETQYF,TRBV20-1,TRBJ2-5
CASSPHEGIQYF,TRBV25-1,TRBJ2-4
CASSLYQALTSTDTQYF,TRBV5-8,TRBJ2-3